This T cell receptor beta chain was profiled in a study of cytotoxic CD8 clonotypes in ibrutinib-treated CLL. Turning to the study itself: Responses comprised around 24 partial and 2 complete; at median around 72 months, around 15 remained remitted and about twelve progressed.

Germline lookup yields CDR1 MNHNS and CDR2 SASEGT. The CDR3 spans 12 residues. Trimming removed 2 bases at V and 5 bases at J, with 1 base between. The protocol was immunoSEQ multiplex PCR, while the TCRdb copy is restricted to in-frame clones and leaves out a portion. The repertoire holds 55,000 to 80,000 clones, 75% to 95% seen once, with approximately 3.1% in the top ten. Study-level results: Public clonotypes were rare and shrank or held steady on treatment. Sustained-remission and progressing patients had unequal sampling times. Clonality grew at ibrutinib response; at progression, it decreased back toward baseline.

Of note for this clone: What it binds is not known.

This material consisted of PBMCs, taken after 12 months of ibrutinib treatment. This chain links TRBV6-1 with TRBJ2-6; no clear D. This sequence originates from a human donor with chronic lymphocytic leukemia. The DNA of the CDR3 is TGTGCCAGCAGTGAAAGGGCCAACGTCCTGACTTTC. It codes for CASSERANVLTF.